This TCR beta chain was sequenced during a study of blood T cells in healthy people across ages. The germline gives CDR1 MNHEY, CDR2 SVGAGI. The CDR3 is 14 amino acids. For the second PCR, which ran for 7 to 11 cycles, a sample-barcoded 5' primer and a J-beta primer mix were used. TCRdb reprocessed the 5' RACE reads via MiXCR and lists one record per CDR3 protein. The repertoire holds under 950,000 distinct CDR3 sequences, with around a fifth as singletons. The amount of total RNA extracted per sample was at least 5.5 micrograms. Regarding this clonotype: Its antigen remains unknown.

Study-wide findings and caveats: Estimated diversity across one million T cells was deemed an underestimate.

Sample: blood. The chain combines TRBV6-5 with TRBJ2-7, with D perhaps TRBD2 (6 bases). The J call may be incorrect, as the DNA end agrees better with TRBJ2-5. The clonotype was recovered from a man between 65 and 79 years old in good health. The CDR3 protein is CASKGSLGGETQYF. CDR3 coding DNA: TGTGCCAGCAAAGGGTCACTCGGGGGAGAGACCCAGTACTTC.